These T cell receptor beta chains were read from a single sample in a study of T cell clones after liver transplantation. Using immunoSEQ multiplex PCR, the repertoire was profiled, and TCRdb retains in-frame clones only, with some absent. The table lists about 74,000 clones, under 90% of them singletons. The sequenced sample was CD4+ T cells from blood, obtained before liver transplant. The receptors here all came from a human donor who received a liver transplant. The CDR3 runs from the conserved cysteine through the conserved F or W. Each record gives: J gene, D gene, V gene, clone size, CDR3 DNA, CDR3 protein. D genes are given only for firm matches. Some rows mark clone size as missing; the rest say once, few, many or name a class of expanded clone.

J gene: TRBJ1-1
D gene: NA
V gene: TRBV7-2
clone size: NA
CDR3 DNA: TGTGCCAGCAGCTTAGGTCTGGGGGTGAACACTGAAGCTTTCTTT
CDR3 protein: CASSLGLGVNTEAFF

J gene: TRBJ2-1
D gene: TRBD1
V gene: TRBV11-2
clone size: once
CDR3 DNA: TGTGCCAGCAGCTTTGGGACAGGGTCTTCGTTAGGGCAGTTCTTC
CDR3 protein: CASSFGTGSSLGQFF

J gene: TRBJ2-3
D gene: TRBD1
V gene: TRBV28
clone size: NA
CDR3 DNA: TGTGCCAGCAGTACGACAGGGGGCTCGGATACGCAGTATTTT
CDR3 protein: CASSTTGGSDTQYF

J gene: TRBJ2-1
D gene: NA
V gene: TRBV14
clone size: NA
CDR3 DNA: TGTGCCAGCAGCCAAAGAAGGACCAATGAGCAGTTCTTC
CDR3 protein: CASSQRRTNEQFF

J gene: TRBJ2-7
D gene: NA
V gene: TRBV28
clone size: once
CDR3 DNA: TGTGCCAGCAGTCCCGTCGGTGCCGGAACACAGTACTTC
CDR3 protein: CASSPVGAGTQYF

J gene: TRBJ2-1
D gene: NA
V gene: TRBV7-2
clone size: NA
CDR3 DNA: TGTGCCAGCAGCTTAACACTAGATTCCCGTCAGTTCTTC
CDR3 protein: CASSLTLDSRQFF

J gene: TRBJ2-1
D gene: NA
V gene: TRBV9
clone size: few
CDR3 DNA: TGTGCCAGCAGCGTAGGTTGGAGGGAGGCCGACTCCTACAATGAGCAGTTCTTC
CDR3 protein: CASSVGWREADSYNEQFF

J gene: TRBJ1-2
D gene: NA
V gene: TRBV1
clone size: NA
CDR3 DNA: TGCACCAGCAGCCCCTTAACGTGCCCTAACTATGGCTACACCTTC
CDR3 protein: CTSSPLTCPNYGYTF

J gene: TRBJ1-4
D gene: TRBD1
V gene: TRBV6-1
clone size: NA
CDR3 DNA: TGTGCCAGCAGTGAGCCGGGACAGGCTAATGAAAAACTGTTTTTT
CDR3 protein: CASSEPGQANEKLFF

J gene: TRBJ1-1
D gene: NA
V gene: TRBV20-1
clone size: few
CDR3 DNA: TGCAGTGCTAGCGGCAACACTGAAGCTTTCTTT
CDR3 protein: CSASGNTEAFF

J gene: TRBJ2-3
D gene: TRBD1
V gene: TRBV7-9
clone size: few
CDR3 DNA: TGTGCCAGCAGCTTAGGGGACAGGGGGCCAAGAGATACGCAGTATTTT
CDR3 protein: CASSLGDRGPRDTQYF

J gene: TRBJ1-4
D gene: TRBD1
V gene: TRBV6-1
clone size: medium-sized
CDR3 DNA: TGTGCCAGCAGAGAAGGGGGCGCAAGGGAAAAACTGTTTTTT
CDR3 protein: CASREGGAREKLFF

J gene: TRBJ1-1
D gene: NA
V gene: TRBV2
clone size: NA
CDR3 DNA: TGTGCCAGCAGTCGACAGAACACTGAAGCTTTCTTT
CDR3 protein: CASSRQNTEAFF

J gene: TRBJ2-3
D gene: NA
V gene: TRBV9
clone size: once
CDR3 DNA: TGTGCCAGCAGCGTGGGGTGGGTAACAGATACGCAGTATTTT
CDR3 protein: CASSVGWVTDTQYF

J gene: TRBJ2-4
D gene: TRBD2
V gene: TRBV29-1
clone size: NA
CDR3 DNA: TGCAGCGTTGCTAGCGGGAGTGACATTCAGTACTTC
CDR3 protein: CSVASGSDIQYF

J gene: TRBJ2-1
D gene: NA
V gene: TRBV10-1
clone size: NA
CDR3 DNA: TGCGCCAGCAGCAATACAGGGTCTCGCAATGAGCAGTTCTTC
CDR3 protein: CASSNTGSRNEQFF

J gene: TRBJ2-7
D gene: TRBD1
V gene: TRBV7-9
clone size: NA
CDR3 DNA: TGTGCCAGCAGCTCAGTCTCCGGGACAGGTGACTACGAGCAGTACTTC
CDR3 protein: CASSSVSGTGDYEQYF

J gene: TRBJ1-2
D gene: NA
V gene: TRBV7-8
clone size: once
CDR3 DNA: TGTGCCAGCAGCCACGCCGGGGGTTGGGTGGATGGCTACACCTTC
CDR3 protein: CASSHAGGWVDGYTF

J gene: TRBJ2-5
D gene: NA
V gene: TRBV6-1
clone size: NA
CDR3 DNA: TGTGCCAGCAGTGAACCGGGGGGCAGGGAGACCCAGTACTTC
CDR3 protein: CASSEPGGRETQYF

J gene: TRBJ2-1
D gene: TRBD2
V gene: TRBV5-1
clone size: NA
CDR3 DNA: TGCGCCAGCAGCACAACGAGCGGGAGGGAATACAATGAGCAGTTCTTC
CDR3 protein: CASSTTSGREYNEQFF

J gene: TRBJ2-7
D gene: NA
V gene: TRBV6-5
clone size: NA
CDR3 DNA: TGTGCCAGCAGTGACAGGTTTACCTACGAGCAGTACTTC
CDR3 protein: CASSDRFTYEQYF

J gene: TRBJ2-5
D gene: NA
V gene: TRBV18
clone size: NA
CDR3 DNA: TGTGCCAGCTCACCACAGGTTGGGGGAGAGACCCAGTACTTC
CDR3 protein: CASSPQVGGETQYF

J gene: TRBJ2-7
D gene: NA
V gene: TRBV4-3
clone size: few
CDR3 DNA: TGCGCCAGCAGCCAAGAAGATTCTAGCGAGCAGTACTTC
CDR3 protein: CASSQEDSSEQYF

J gene: TRBJ1-1
D gene: NA
V gene: TRBV5-6
clone size: NA
CDR3 DNA: TGTGCCAGCAGCTTGATGCAGGGTACTGAAGCTTTCTTT
CDR3 protein: CASSLMQGTEAFF

J gene: TRBJ1-1
D gene: NA
V gene: TRBV7-2
clone size: few
CDR3 DNA: TGTGCCAGCAGCCCCCAGGTGGGATCTGAAGCTTTCTTT
CDR3 protein: CASSPQVGSEAFF

J gene: TRBJ1-2
D gene: NA
V gene: TRBV18
clone size: NA
CDR3 DNA: TGTGCCAGCTCACCCACAGGAGACTATGGCTACACCTTC
CDR3 protein: CASSPTGDYGYTF

J gene: TRBJ2-5
D gene: NA
V gene: TRBV2
clone size: NA
CDR3 DNA: TGTGCCAGCAGTGAGGGCAATGAACAGACCCAGTACTTC
CDR3 protein: CASSEGNEQTQYF

J gene: TRBJ2-5
D gene: NA
V gene: TRBV5-1
clone size: NA
CDR3 DNA: TGCGCCAGCAGCTTGGGCAATGGAGAGACCCAGTACTTC
CDR3 protein: CASSLGNGETQYF

J gene: TRBJ1-1
D gene: NA
V gene: TRBV5-1
clone size: NA
CDR3 DNA: TGCGCCAGCAGCTTGGAAGGGGCGGCTGAAGCTTTCTTT
CDR3 protein: CASSLEGAAEAFF

J gene: TRBJ1-3
D gene: NA
V gene: TRBV10-3
clone size: NA
CDR3 DNA: TGTGCCATCAAGGCGGTTAGCTCTGGAAACACCATATATTTT
CDR3 protein: CAIKAVSSGNTIYF

J gene: TRBJ2-3
D gene: NA
V gene: TRBV14
clone size: NA
CDR3 DNA: TGTGCCAGCAGCCTAGGGGGGTTGGCAGATACGCAGTATTTT
CDR3 protein: CASSLGGLADTQYF

J gene: TRBJ2-7
D gene: TRBD1
V gene: TRBV10-3
clone size: NA
CDR3 DNA: TGTGCCATCAGCGGACAGGGCCGGTCGGGGGAGCAGTACTTC
CDR3 protein: CAISGQGRSGEQYF

J gene: TRBJ2-7
D gene: TRBD1
V gene: TRBV6-1
clone size: NA
CDR3 DNA: TGTGCCAGCAGAAGGGACAGGAGTTCTTACGAGCAGTACTTC
CDR3 protein: CASRRDRSSYEQYF

J gene: TRBJ2-7
D gene: TRBD1
V gene: TRBV6-6
clone size: NA
CDR3 DNA: TGTGCCAGCAGCCGACCGGGACAGGGGTTGGTCCACGAGCAGTACTTC
CDR3 protein: CASSRPGQGLVHEQYF

J gene: TRBJ2-7
D gene: NA
V gene: TRBV18
clone size: NA
CDR3 DNA: TGTGCCAGCTCACCAAGACAGGAGACGTCCTACGAGCAGTACTTC
CDR3 protein: CASSPRQETSYEQYF

J gene: TRBJ2-7
D gene: TRBD1
V gene: TRBV27
clone size: NA
CDR3 DNA: TGTGCCAGCAGTAGCTGGACAGGAATCCAACTGGGGCAGTACTTC
CDR3 protein: CASSSWTGIQLGQYF

J gene: TRBJ2-2
D gene: TRBD1
V gene: TRBV2
clone size: NA
CDR3 DNA: TGTGCCAGCAGCCAGGACAGGGGAAAGCTGTTTTTT
CDR3 protein: CASSQDRGKLFF

J gene: TRBJ2-3
D gene: TRBD1
V gene: TRBV7-2
clone size: NA
CDR3 DNA: TGTGCCAGCAGTTTACAGGGGGCGCGTACAGATACGCAGTATTTT
CDR3 protein: CASSLQGARTDTQYF

J gene: TRBJ2-3
D gene: NA
V gene: TRBV6-5
clone size: NA
CDR3 DNA: TGTGCCAGCAGCCGGGGGACAGATACGCAGTATTTT
CDR3 protein: CASSRGTDTQYF

J gene: TRBJ2-5
D gene: NA
V gene: TRBV7-9
clone size: once
CDR3 DNA: TGTGCCAGCAGCTCTGGGGAGACCCAGTACTTC
CDR3 protein: CASSSGETQYF

J gene: TRBJ2-5
D gene: NA
V gene: TRBV9
clone size: NA
CDR3 DNA: TGTGCCAGCAGCGACGGTCCGTACCAAGAGACCCAGTACTTC
CDR3 protein: CASSDGPYQETQYF

J gene: TRBJ2-5
D gene: NA
V gene: TRBV27
clone size: NA
CDR3 DNA: TGTGCCAGCAGTCCCAGGACACAAGAGACCCAGTACTTC
CDR3 protein: CASSPRTQETQYF

J gene: TRBJ2-1
D gene: TRBD2
V gene: TRBV19
clone size: few
CDR3 DNA: TGTGCCAGTAGGCCTACCCCCGGCGGGAGGGCCCGATACAATGAGCAGTTCTTC
CDR3 protein: CASRPTPGGRARYNEQFF

J gene: TRBJ2-7
D gene: NA
V gene: TRBV6-6
clone size: few
CDR3 DNA: TGTGCCAGCAGTTACTCCCAACGTAACGAGCAGTACTTC
CDR3 protein: CASSYSQRNEQYF

J gene: TRBJ2-1
D gene: NA
V gene: TRBV7-4
clone size: NA
CDR3 DNA: TGTGCCAGCAGATCACCCGGGGCTAGCCAGTTCTTC
CDR3 protein: CASRSPGASQFF